This T cell receptor (beta chain) stems from a study of identical twins. Overall study findings and caveats: Insertions were reduced in abundant cord blood beta clonotypes but not in memory repertoires.

For this clonotype: The antigen remains unidentified.

TCRdb ran MiXCR on the 5' RACE reads and lists one entry per CDR3 protein. Among 400,000 to 650,000 distinct CDR3 sequences listed, roughly a fifth were seen once. The data were also submitted as part of a second study, on T cells expressing NK-cell markers. Turning to that study: Repertoires of TCR beta were obtained from T cells sorted as CD3+CD56+NKG2C+, CD3+CD56+NKG2C- and CD3+CD56-NKG2C+. The CD3+CD56-NKG2C+ fraction of a handful of donors was also led by these clonotypes.

Sequencing was carried out using CD4+ T cells sorted from blood. This clonotype was sampled from a woman aged 18-30 years in good health.

This chain's CDR3 is CSASSVADQPQHF. In nucleotides, the CDR3 is TGCAGTGCTAGTTCCGTAGCTGATCAGCCCCAGCATTTT. The chain combines TRBV20-1 with TRBJ1-5; D not certain. In germline, CDR1 is DFQATT, CDR2 SNEGSKA (reference sequence). The ends were cut back, 3 bases at V and 5 bases at J, with 11 bases in the middle. The CDR3 length is 13 residues.